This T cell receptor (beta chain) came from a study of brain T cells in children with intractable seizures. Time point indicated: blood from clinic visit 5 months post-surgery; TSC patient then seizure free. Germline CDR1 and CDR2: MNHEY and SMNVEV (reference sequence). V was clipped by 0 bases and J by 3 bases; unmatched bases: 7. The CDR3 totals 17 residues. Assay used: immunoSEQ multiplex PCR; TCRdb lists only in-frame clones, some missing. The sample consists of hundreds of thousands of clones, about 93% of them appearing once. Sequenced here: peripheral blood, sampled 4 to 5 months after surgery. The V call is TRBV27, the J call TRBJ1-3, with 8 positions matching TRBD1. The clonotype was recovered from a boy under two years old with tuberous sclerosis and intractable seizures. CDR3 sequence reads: CASSLSGTGLFGNTIYF. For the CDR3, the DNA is TGTGCCAGCAGTTTATCGGGGACAGGCCTCTTTGGAAACACCATATATTTT.